This is a list of T cell receptor beta chains from one sample in a study of CD8+ T cells in alopecia areata. TCRdb's copy holds only in-frame clones and misses some; the assay was immunoSEQ multiplex PCR. Among some 200,000 clones, approximately 57% were seen once, and the ten largest hold around 1.5%. The sample consisted of CD4+ T cells sorted from blood, taken at week 4, from a patient treated with tofacitinib. The receptors shown here come from a human donor with alopecia areata. Both conserved end residues are trimmed from each CDR3. A D gene is named only where the DNA matches it firmly. Expanded clones get a size class; other rows say once, few or many, or leave the size out.

CDR3,size,D,V,J
AISTQDSVSYGYT,.,.,TRBV10-3,TRBJ1-2
ASSAQTKDTGTGANVLT,.,.,TRBV9,TRBJ2-6
SVDGDRINEQF,.,.,TRBV29-1,TRBJ2-1
SAAGQSFYGYT,few,TRBD1,TRBV29-1,TRBJ1-2
SANQETQY,.,.,TRBV20-1,TRBJ2-5
ASSYSNEARETQY,once,.,TRBV6-6,TRBJ2-5
ATSSLQGSGYT,.,TRBD1,TRBV15,TRBJ1-2
ASSSTGRFNYGYT,.,.,TRBV5-1,TRBJ1-2
ASSLKPGNYGYT,.,.,TRBV11-3,TRBJ1-2
ASSQDRTVAKNIQY,few,.,TRBV4-3,TRBJ2-4
ATSRDRAQETQY,.,.,TRBV15,TRBJ2-5
SARTDTQY,.,.,TRBV20-1,TRBJ2-3
ASSVGGEYQETQY,.,.,TRBV9,TRBJ2-5
ASSVTMTGANQPQH,.,TRBD1,TRBV2,TRBJ1-5
ASSLRAGSGDIQY,few,.,TRBV7-2,TRBJ2-4
AWSRGFSSTDTQY,.,.,TRBV30,TRBJ2-3
ARRADNYGYT,.,.,TRBV30,TRBJ1-2
ASSRDTNEQF,few,.,TRBV5-1,TRBJ2-1
AISADWQIYGYT,.,.,TRBV10-3,TRBJ1-2
ASSRLGTGGETQY,.,TRBD1,TRBV7-7,TRBJ2-5
ASRTEKASASYNEQF,few,.,TRBV5-4,TRBJ2-1
ASSLRIGGYEQY,.,.,TRBV7-2,TRBJ2-7
AWTRVSGSEGYT,.,.,TRBV30,TRBJ1-2
ASSSSGGALETQY,.,TRBD2,TRBV5-1,TRBJ2-5
ASSGVPGDYGYT,.,.,TRBV25-1,TRBJ1-2
ASSLTGTTNNSPLH,few,.,TRBV5-1,TRBJ1-6
ASSQEDRGGFYNEQF,.,TRBD2,TRBV4-1,TRBJ2-1
ASSWGLAGPHSGANVLT,.,.,TRBV11-3,TRBJ2-6
ASSILGQPQH,few,.,TRBV19,TRBJ1-5
ASSLGQNIISGNTIY,many,.,TRBV7-6,TRBJ1-3
ASSLWNDQAF,few,.,TRBV28,TRBJ1-1
ASSPDRDQPQH,few,.,TRBV7-9,TRBJ1-5
ASFRSYGYT,.,.,TRBV19,TRBJ1-2
ASSRSGGRDEQF,.,.,TRBV9,TRBJ2-1
ASSLGWTGTEAF,.,.,TRBV11-3,TRBJ1-1
ASSQDLPGSYNSPLH,few,.,TRBV14,TRBJ1-6
SVGDLAGGANEQF,.,TRBD2,TRBV29-1,TRBJ2-1
ASSQLVGAADTQY,.,.,TRBV14,TRBJ2-3
SVGILARDTQY,.,.,TRBV29-1,TRBJ2-3
AWSRLRGQQTQY,.,.,TRBV30,TRBJ2-5
SVGEDTQY,many,.,TRBV29-1,TRBJ2-3
ASSLVLKGDQPQH,.,.,TRBV7-2,TRBJ1-5
SVGNQPQH,few,.,TRBV20-1,TRBJ1-5
ASSLDRKRRGLNQPQH,.,TRBD1,TRBV7-8,TRBJ1-5
ASSPGGSGANVLT,many,.,TRBV5-6,TRBJ2-6
ASSSPGLQDEQF,.,.,TRBV7-9,TRBJ2-1